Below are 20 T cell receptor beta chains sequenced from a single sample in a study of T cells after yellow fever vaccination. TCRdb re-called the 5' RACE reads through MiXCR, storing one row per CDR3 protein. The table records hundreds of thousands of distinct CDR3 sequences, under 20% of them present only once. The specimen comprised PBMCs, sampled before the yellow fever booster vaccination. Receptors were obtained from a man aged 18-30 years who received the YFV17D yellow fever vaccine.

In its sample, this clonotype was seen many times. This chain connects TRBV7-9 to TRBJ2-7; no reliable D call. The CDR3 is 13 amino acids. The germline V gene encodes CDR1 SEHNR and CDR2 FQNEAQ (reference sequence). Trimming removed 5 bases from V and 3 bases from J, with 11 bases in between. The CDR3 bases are TGTGCCAGCAGCCCCGACGGAGTCTACGAGCAGTACTTC. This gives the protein CASSPDGVYEQYF.

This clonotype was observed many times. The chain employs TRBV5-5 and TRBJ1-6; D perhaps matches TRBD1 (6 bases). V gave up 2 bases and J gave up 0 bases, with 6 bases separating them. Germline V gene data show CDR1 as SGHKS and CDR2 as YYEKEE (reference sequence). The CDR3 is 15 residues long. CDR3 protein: CASSLGGSYNSPLHF. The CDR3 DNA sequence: TGTGCCAGCAGCTTAGGGGGCTCCTATAATTCACCCCTCCACTTT.

Here the CDR3 DNA reads TGTGCCAGCCGGTACAGGGACTATGGCTACACCTTC. Protein: CASRYRDYGYTF. This sequence joins TRBV2 and TRBJ1-2; TRBD1 is a possible D gene (6 bases). Trimming took 8 bases from V and 3 from J, leaving 10 bases between them. There are 12 residues in the CDR3. Germline values: CDR1 SNHLY, CDR2 FYNNEI.

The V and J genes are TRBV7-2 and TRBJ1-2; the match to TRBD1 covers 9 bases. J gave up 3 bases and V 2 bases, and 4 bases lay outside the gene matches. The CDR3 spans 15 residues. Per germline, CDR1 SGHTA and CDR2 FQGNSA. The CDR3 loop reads CASSLMGQGDYGYTF. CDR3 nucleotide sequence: TGTGCCAGCAGCTTAATGGGACAGGGAGACTATGGCTACACCTTC. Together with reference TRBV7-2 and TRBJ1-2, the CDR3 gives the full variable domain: GAGVSQSPSNKVTEKGKDVELRCDPISGHTALYWYRQSLGQGLEFLIYFQGNSAPDKSGLPSDRFSAERTGGSVSTLTIQRTQQEDSAVYLCASSLMGQGDYGYTFGSGTRLTVV.

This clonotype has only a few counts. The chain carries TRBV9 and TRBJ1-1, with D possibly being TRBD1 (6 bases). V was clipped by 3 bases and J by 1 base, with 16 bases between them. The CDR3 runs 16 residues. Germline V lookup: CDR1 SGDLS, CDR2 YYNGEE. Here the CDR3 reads CASSALTGTQNTEAFF. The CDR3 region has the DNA TGTGCCAGCAGCGCACTAACCGGGACACAGAACACTGAAGCTTTCTTT.

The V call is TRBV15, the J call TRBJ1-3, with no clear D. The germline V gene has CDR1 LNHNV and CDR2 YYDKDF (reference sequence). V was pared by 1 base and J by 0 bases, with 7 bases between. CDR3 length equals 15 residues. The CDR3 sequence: CATSRARNSGNTIYF. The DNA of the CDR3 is TGTGCCACCAGCAGAGCTCGTAACTCTGGAAACACCATATATTTT.

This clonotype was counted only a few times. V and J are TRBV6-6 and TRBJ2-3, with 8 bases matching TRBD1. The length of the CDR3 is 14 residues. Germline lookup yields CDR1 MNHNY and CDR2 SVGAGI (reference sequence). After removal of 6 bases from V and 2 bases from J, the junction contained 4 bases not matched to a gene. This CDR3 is CASRTGALTDTQYF. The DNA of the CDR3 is TGTGCCAGCAGGACAGGGGCACTCACAGATACGCAGTATTTT.

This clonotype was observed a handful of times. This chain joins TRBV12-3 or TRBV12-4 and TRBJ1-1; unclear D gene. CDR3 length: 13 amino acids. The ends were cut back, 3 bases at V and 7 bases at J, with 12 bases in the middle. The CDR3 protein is CASSFRPLREAFF. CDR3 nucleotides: TGTGCCAGCAGTTTTAGACCCCTACGTGAAGCTTTCTTT.

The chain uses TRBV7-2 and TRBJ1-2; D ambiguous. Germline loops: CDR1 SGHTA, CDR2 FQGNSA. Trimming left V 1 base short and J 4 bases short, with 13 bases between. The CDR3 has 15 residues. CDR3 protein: CASSLDYGTLYGYTF. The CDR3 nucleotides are TGTGCCAGCAGCTTAGATTACGGCACCCTCTATGGCTACACCTTC.

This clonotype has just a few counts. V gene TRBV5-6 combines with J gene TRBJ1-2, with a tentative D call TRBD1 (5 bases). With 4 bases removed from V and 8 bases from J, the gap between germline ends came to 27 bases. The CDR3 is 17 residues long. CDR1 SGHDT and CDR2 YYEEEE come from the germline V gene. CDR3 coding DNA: TGTGCCAGCAGCCCAGCGACAGAGCGACCGCTTGCGAGGGGCTACACCTTC. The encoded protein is CASSPATERPLARGYTF.

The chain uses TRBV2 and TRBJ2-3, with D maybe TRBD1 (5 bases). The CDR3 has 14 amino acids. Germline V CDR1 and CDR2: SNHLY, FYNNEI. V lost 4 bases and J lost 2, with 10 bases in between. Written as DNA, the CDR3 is TGTGCCAGCAGTGCAGGCAGGGTCACAGATACGCAGTATTTT. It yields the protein CASSAGRVTDTQYF. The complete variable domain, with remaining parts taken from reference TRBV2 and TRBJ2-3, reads EPEVTQTPSHQVTQMGQEVILRCVPISNHLYFYWYRQILGQKVEFLVSFYNNEISEKSEIFDDQFSVERPDGSNFTLKIRSTKLEDSAMYFCASSAGRVTDTQYFGPGTRLTVL.

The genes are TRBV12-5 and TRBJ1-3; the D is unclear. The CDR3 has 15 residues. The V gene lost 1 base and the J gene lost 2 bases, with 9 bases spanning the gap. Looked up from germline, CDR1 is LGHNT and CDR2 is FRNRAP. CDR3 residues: CASGLEGGPGNTIYF. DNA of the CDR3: TGTGCTAGTGGTTTGGAGGGAGGGCCTGGAAACACCATATATTTT.

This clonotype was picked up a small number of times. CDR3 residues: CASSVETGGNYNEQFF. CDR3 in DNA: TGTGCCAGCAGCGTAGAAACCGGGGGGAACTACAATGAGCAGTTCTTC. V gene TRBV9 combines with J gene TRBJ2-1; 7 nucleotides agree with TRBD2. CDR3 size: 16 residues. Germline assignment: CDR1 SGDLS and CDR2 YYNGEE. Trimming at V came to 0 bases and at J to 3 bases, leaving 6 bases not matched to a gene.

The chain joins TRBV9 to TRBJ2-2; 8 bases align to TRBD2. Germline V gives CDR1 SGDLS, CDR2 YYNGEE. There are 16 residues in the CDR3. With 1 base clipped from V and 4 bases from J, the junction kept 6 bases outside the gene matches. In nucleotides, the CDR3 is TGTGCCAGCAGCGTAACTGGCGGGGGGAGCACCGGGGAGCTGTTTTTT. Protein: CASSVTGGGSTGELFF.

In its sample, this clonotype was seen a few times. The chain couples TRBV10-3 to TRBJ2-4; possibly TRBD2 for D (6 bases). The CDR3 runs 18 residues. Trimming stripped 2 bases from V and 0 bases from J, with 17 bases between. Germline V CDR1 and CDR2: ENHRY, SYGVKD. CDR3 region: CAISETGGKPLAKNIQYF. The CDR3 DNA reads TGTGCCATCAGTGAGACAGGAGGGAAACCACTAGCCAAAAACATTCAGTACTTC.

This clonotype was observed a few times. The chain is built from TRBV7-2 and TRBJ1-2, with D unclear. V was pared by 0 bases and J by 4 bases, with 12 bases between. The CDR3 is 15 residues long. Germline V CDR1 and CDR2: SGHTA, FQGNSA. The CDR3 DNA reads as TGTGCCAGCAGCTTAGCGTCAGGCGTCCGCTATGGCTACACCTTC. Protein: CASSLASGVRYGYTF.

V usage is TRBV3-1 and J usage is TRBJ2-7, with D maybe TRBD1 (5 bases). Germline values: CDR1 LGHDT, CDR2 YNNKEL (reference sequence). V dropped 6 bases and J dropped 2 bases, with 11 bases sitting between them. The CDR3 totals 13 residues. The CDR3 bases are TGTGCCAGCAGTTCGACAGAAGCCTACGAGCAGTACTTC. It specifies CASSSTEAYEQYF.

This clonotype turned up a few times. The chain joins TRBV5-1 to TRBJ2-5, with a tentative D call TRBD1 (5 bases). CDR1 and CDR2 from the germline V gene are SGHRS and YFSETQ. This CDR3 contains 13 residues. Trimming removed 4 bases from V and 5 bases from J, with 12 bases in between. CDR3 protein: CASSISRGETQYF. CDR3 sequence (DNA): TGCGCCAGCAGCATTTCTAGGGGCGAGACCCAGTACTTC.

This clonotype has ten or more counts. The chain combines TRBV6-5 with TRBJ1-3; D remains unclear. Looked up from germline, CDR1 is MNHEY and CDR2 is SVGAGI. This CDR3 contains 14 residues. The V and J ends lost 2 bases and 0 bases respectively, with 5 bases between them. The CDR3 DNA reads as TGTGCCAGCAGTTACCGGGGCTCTGGAAACACCATATATTTT. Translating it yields CASSYRGSGNTIYF.

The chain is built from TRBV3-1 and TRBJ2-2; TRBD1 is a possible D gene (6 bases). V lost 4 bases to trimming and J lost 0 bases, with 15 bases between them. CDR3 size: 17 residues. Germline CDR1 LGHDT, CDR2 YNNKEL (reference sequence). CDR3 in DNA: TGTGCCAGCAGCCTCCGCGATTGGACAGCGAACACCGGGGAGCTGTTTTTT. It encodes CASSLRDWTANTGELFF.